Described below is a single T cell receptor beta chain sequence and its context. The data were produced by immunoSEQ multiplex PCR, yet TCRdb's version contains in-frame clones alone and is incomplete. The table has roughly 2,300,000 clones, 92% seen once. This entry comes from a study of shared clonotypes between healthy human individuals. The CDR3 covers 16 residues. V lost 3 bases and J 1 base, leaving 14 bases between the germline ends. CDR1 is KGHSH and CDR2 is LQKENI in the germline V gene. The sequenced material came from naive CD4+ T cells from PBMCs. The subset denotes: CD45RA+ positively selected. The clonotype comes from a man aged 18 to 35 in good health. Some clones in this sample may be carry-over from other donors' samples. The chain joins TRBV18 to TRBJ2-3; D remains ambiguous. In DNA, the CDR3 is TGTGCCAGCTCACCCGTATGGCAAGGCGGCACAGATACGCAGTATTTT. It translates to CASSPVWQGGTDTQYF. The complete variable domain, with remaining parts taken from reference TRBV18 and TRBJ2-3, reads NAGVMQNPRHLVRRRGQEARLRCSPMKGHSHVYWYRQLPEEGLKFMVYLQKENIIDESGMPKERFSAEFPKEGPSILRIQQVVRGDSAAYFCASSPVWQGGTDTQYFGPGTRLTVL.